This is a list of T cell receptor beta chains from one sample in a study of monozygotic twins with inflammatory bowel disease. TCRdb re-called the 5' RACE reads; every CDR3 protein appears as one record, without DNA. This listing includes some 170,000 distinct CDR3 sequences. The sample consisted of blood. These receptor sequences come from a human donor with ulcerative colitis or Crohn's disease, or a healthy co-twin of an affected twin (not recorded which). CDR3s include the opening cysteine and the closing phenylalanine or tryptophan.

v_call: TRBV10-3; j_call: TRBJ1-1; cdr3_aa: CAIRLRDRTNTEAFF
v_call: TRBV7-9; j_call: TRBJ2-7; cdr3_aa: CASSLATPQDYEQYF
v_call: TRBV7-8; j_call: TRBJ2-3; cdr3_aa: CASGGGTDTQYF
v_call: TRBV29-1; j_call: TRBJ2-5; cdr3_aa: CSVKGTSGTRAQYF
v_call: TRBV29-1; j_call: TRBJ1-1; cdr3_aa: CSVGKGQMNTEAFF
v_call: TRBV7-2; j_call: TRBJ1-1; cdr3_aa: CASSRGRTNTEAFF
v_call: TRBV12-3/TRBV12-4; j_call: TRBJ1-4; cdr3_aa: CASRDDPFNEKLFF
v_call: TRBV10-3; j_call: TRBJ2-3; cdr3_aa: CAISDGGTSTDTQYF
v_call: TRBV7-9; j_call: TRBJ2-1; cdr3_aa: CASRPGVRDEQFF
v_call: TRBV20-1; j_call: TRBJ2-1; cdr3_aa: CSARDYKASGLNNEQFF
v_call: TRBV28; j_call: TRBJ1-5; cdr3_aa: CATLERGGQPQHF
v_call: TRBV28; j_call: TRBJ2-2; cdr3_aa: CASSGRRGAPGELFF
v_call: TRBV28; j_call: TRBJ2-7; cdr3_aa: CASSSPGQPSEQYF
v_call: TRBV20-1; j_call: TRBJ1-2; cdr3_aa: CSAALGGRRGYTF
v_call: TRBV28; j_call: TRBJ2-3; cdr3_aa: CASSSYSGLPTDTQYF
v_call: TRBV28; j_call: TRBJ2-2; cdr3_aa: CASSLGLAVNTGELFF
v_call: TRBV7-6; j_call: TRBJ2-2; cdr3_aa: CASSEGQKPNTGELFF
v_call: TRBV12-3/TRBV12-4; j_call: TRBJ2-2; cdr3_aa: CASSYPIGSGELFF
v_call: TRBV27; j_call: TRBJ1-1; cdr3_aa: CASRPGGQLEAFF
v_call: TRBV11-1; j_call: TRBJ1-2; cdr3_aa: CASSPSGGGYTF
v_call: TRBV3-1; j_call: TRBJ2-1; cdr3_aa: CASSQDSDEPNEQFF
v_call: TRBV29-1; j_call: TRBJ2-7; cdr3_aa: CSAAPTGSGEQYF
v_call: TRBV10-3; j_call: TRBJ2-3; cdr3_aa: CAISVLAGTDTQYF
v_call: TRBV30; j_call: TRBJ2-7; cdr3_aa: CAWSALSSKLVGYEQYF
v_call: TRBV5-6; j_call: TRBJ2-7; cdr3_aa: CASSSRTGGNYEQYF
v_call: TRBV20-1; j_call: TRBJ2-5; cdr3_aa: CSARDAPTQYF
v_call: TRBV5-1; j_call: TRBJ1-5; cdr3_aa: CASSLDGWRNQPQHF
v_call: TRBV5-1; j_call: TRBJ2-3; cdr3_aa: CASTSWGRTDTQYF
v_call: TRBV12-3/TRBV12-4; j_call: TRBJ1-6; cdr3_aa: CASSLEGAGGSLGAPLHF
v_call: TRBV12-3/TRBV12-4; j_call: TRBJ2-4; cdr3_aa: CASSSSGLSAKNIQYF
v_call: TRBV7-9; j_call: TRBJ1-2; cdr3_aa: CASSLPYNYGYTF
v_call: TRBV27; j_call: TRBJ1-1; cdr3_aa: CASLGATEAFF
v_call: TRBV5-1; j_call: TRBJ2-2; cdr3_aa: CASSLRSNPNTGELFF
v_call: TRBV29-1; j_call: TRBJ2-7; cdr3_aa: CSVVRGVDEQYF
v_call: TRBV20-1; j_call: TRBJ1-1; cdr3_aa: CSARQGYAEAFF
v_call: TRBV7-9; j_call: TRBJ2-1; cdr3_aa: CASSLGSLAASYNEQFF
v_call: TRBV4-3; j_call: TRBJ1-4; cdr3_aa: CASSIQGQSNEKLFF
v_call: TRBV12-5; j_call: TRBJ2-1; cdr3_aa: CASAQGLAGYNEQFF
v_call: TRBV6-1; j_call: TRBJ1-1; cdr3_aa: CASSDIQGIGNTEAFF
v_call: TRBV12-3/TRBV12-4; j_call: TRBJ2-1; cdr3_aa: CASSFYNEQFF
v_call: TRBV29-1; j_call: TRBJ2-7; cdr3_aa: CSVEVGEVELYEQYF
v_call: TRBV5-4; j_call: TRBJ2-3; cdr3_aa: CASSSEEGTDTQYF
v_call: TRBV29-1; j_call: TRBJ1-1; cdr3_aa: CSVANQGALTEAFF
v_call: TRBV28; j_call: TRBJ2-7; cdr3_aa: CASSFPGNSAQSYEQYF
v_call: TRBV6-6; j_call: TRBJ2-5; cdr3_aa: CASRLAGHETQYF
v_call: TRBV10-3; j_call: TRBJ1-1; cdr3_aa: CAISGGADEAFF
v_call: TRBV18; j_call: TRBJ2-5; cdr3_aa: CASSPQQGTQYF
v_call: TRBV27; j_call: TRBJ1-2; cdr3_aa: CASRRAGFYGYTF
v_call: TRBV5-4; j_call: TRBJ2-7; cdr3_aa: CASSLVGLAGDYEQYF
v_call: TRBV5-1; j_call: TRBJ2-5; cdr3_aa: CASSTLDSQETQYF
v_call: TRBV5-1; j_call: TRBJ2-7; cdr3_aa: CASSLRLAGTGSYEQYF
v_call: TRBV29-1; j_call: TRBJ2-3; cdr3_aa: CSAPSLLRGGGDTQYF
v_call: TRBV5-1; j_call: TRBJ2-2; cdr3_aa: CASRRQDSDTGELFF
v_call: TRBV20-1; j_call: TRBJ1-2; cdr3_aa: CSAYDRGTYTF
v_call: TRBV3-1; j_call: TRBJ1-2; cdr3_aa: CASRGGQNYGYTF
v_call: TRBV27; j_call: TRBJ2-3; cdr3_aa: CASSSWALVITDTQYF
v_call: TRBV27; j_call: TRBJ1-5; cdr3_aa: CASSLGGTINQPQHF